The present TCR beta chain was sequenced within a study of T cells in localized non-small cell lung cancer (dated by TCRdb to 2020 to 2022). Describing the broader study: The study examined T cell repertoires in roughly 240 patients with early-stage NSCLC and compared tumors with uninvolved tumor-adjacent lungs. A mean age of roughly 66 years was recorded for the NSCLC patients, of whom under 150 were male and 95 to 110 were female. The cohort comprised some 240 treatment-naïve NSCLC patients with resected, localized lung tumors. Overall results and qualifications from the work: Since the design was exploratory, TCR variables were selected using unadjusted p-values with no false-discovery rate correction. A median of approximately 62 of the top 100 tumor clones turned up in the paired uninvolved adjacent lung, and around 27 of those clones also ranked among the top 100 of that same adjacent lung. Because multi-region tumor sequencing was not done, intratumor heterogeneity could not be ruled out. The highest T cell clonality was observed in uninvolved tumor-adjacent lung, where clonality exceeded that of tumor, suggesting that antigenic responses were more focused in uninvolved tumor-adjacent lung. Longer overall survival was associated with higher blood T cell density, whereas shorter survival was associated with higher adjacent-lung clonality.

Taken from the germline V gene, the CDR1 and CDR2 loops are SGDLS and YYNGEE. V is shortened by 0 bases, J by 4 bases, and the region joining them spans 7 bases. From the cysteine up to the phenylalanine, the CDR3 has a length of 14 residues. Only CDR3 DNA remains: 42 bases, in frame from the first base. The immunoSEQ Assay was used to sequence TCR beta CDR3 regions from DNA. Turning to the authors' computational methods: To compute T cell density, TCR beta template counts were normalized to usable DNA, which was estimated by amplifying housekeeping genes. Using the preseqR package, richness was estimated by extrapolating to 120,000 templates for tissue samples and 400,000 templates for PBMC samples. Clonality was calculated as one minus Pielou's evenness. Tissue-enriched TCRs were identified by differential abundance testing using productive amino-acid clonotypes, minimum total count 5 and alpha 0.1. The Jaccard Index and the Morisita Overlap Index were used to measure how much the repertoires overlapped between compartments. GLIPH clustered TCR beta CDR3s with public tetramer-defined viral CDR3s; viral motifs required at least three viral sequences plus V-gene enrichment. In its TCRdb copy, this immuneACCESS table keeps in-frame sequences only and misses some clones. Where compared with another copy, unresolved V genes explain less than half of these, and the others have no known cause. The DNA was the basis for D and trimming; V, J and clone size are from that table. The table for this sample lists about 33,000 clones; roughly 88% of them were counted only once. The ten largest make up roughly 4.2% of the sample.

On this clone itself: There is no known antigen for this receptor. The input lacks base qualities; no much larger clone sits a single base away.

At diagnosis, tumor, uninvolved tumor-adjacent lung and peripheral blood were collected and then preserved as a mix of FFPE and fresh-frozen material. For TCR repertoire profiling, the blood samples were analyzed as peripheral blood mononuclear cells. The sequence was obtained from a man between 40 and 70 years old with stage I lung adenocarcinoma. The sequence links TRBV9 to TRBJ2-2; the D gene is unclear. Source: peripheral blood, taken before any cancer treatment. The DNA sequence is TGTGCCAGCAGCGTAGGAGTCGGCACCGGGGAGCTGTTTTTT. Its protein reads: CASSVGVGTGELFF.